The rows below give T cell receptor beta chains drawn from one sample of a study of blood T cell repertoires in COVID-19. Data came from immunoSEQ multiplex PCR; TCRdb stores just in-frame clones and leaves some out. There are roughly 97,000 clones in the sample; 87% occur only once, and around 14% lies in the top ten. The sample consisted of peripheral blood. These receptors came from a man aged 50-59 years with acute or convalescent COVID-19. The CDR3 runs from the conserved cysteine through the conserved F or W. A D gene is named only where the DNA matches it firmly.

TRBJ2-2 | . | TRBV14 | CASSQAGVRTGELFF | TGTGCCAGCAGCCAAGCGGGAGTGCGCACCGGGGAGCTGTTTTTT
TRBJ1-6 | . | TRBV19 | CASSIKGGQPHF | TGTGCCAGTAGTATAAAAGGAGGACAGCCCCACTTT
TRBJ1-6 | . | TRBV28 | CASSSRSADNSPLHF | TGTGCCAGCAGTTCCCGGTCGGCGGATAATTCACCCCTCCACTTT
TRBJ1-1 | TRBD1 | TRBV12-3/TRBV12-4 | CASITGVNTEAFF | TGTGCCAGCATCACAGGGGTGAACACTGAAGCTTTCTTT
TRBJ2-6 | . | TRBV7-9 | CASSTYRDSGANVLTF | TGTGCCAGCAGCACCTACAGGGACTCTGGGGCCAACGTCCTGACTTTC
TRBJ2-2 | . | TRBV14 | CASSPWGLGNTGELFF | TGTGCCAGCAGCCCTTGGGGGCTAGGGAACACCGGGGAGCTGTTTTTT
TRBJ2-2 | . | TRBV29-1 | CSVQPSGTGELFF | TGCAGCGTCCAGCCCAGCGGCACCGGGGAGCTGTTTTTT
TRBJ2-2 | . | TRBV5-1 | CASSLDRADTGELFF | TGCGCCAGCAGCTTAGACAGAGCCGACACCGGGGAGCTGTTTTTT
TRBJ2-5 | TRBD1 | TRBV28 | CASSGTGGETQYF | TGTGCCAGCAGCGGGACAGGGGGAGAGACCCAGTACTTC
TRBJ1-3 | . | TRBV7-9 | CASSLGGGGNTIYF | TGTGCCAGCAGCTTAGGGGGCGGTGGAAACACCATATATTTT
TRBJ1-4 | . | TRBV5-5 | CASSYRRQVNEKLFF | TGTGCCAGCAGCTATCGAAGACAGGTTAATGAAAAACTGTTTTTT
TRBJ1-4 | . | TRBV5-5 | CASSLDRDYNEKLFF | TGTGCCAGCAGCTTGGACAGGGATTATAATGAAAAACTGTTTTTT
TRBJ1-5 | TRBD1 | TRBV7-2 | CASIEGGTGQQPQHF | TGTGCCAGCATCGAGGGGGGGACAGGGCAACAGCCCCAGCATTTT
TRBJ2-3 | TRBD2 | TRBV5-1 | CASSLVVAGVSTDTQYF | TGCGCCAGCAGCTTGGTAGTAGCGGGTGTAAGCACAGATACGCAGTATTTT
TRBJ2-1 | TRBD2 | TRBV30 | CAWNRGREASEQFF | TGTGCCTGGAATCGTGGGAGGGAGGCTAGTGAGCAGTTCTTC